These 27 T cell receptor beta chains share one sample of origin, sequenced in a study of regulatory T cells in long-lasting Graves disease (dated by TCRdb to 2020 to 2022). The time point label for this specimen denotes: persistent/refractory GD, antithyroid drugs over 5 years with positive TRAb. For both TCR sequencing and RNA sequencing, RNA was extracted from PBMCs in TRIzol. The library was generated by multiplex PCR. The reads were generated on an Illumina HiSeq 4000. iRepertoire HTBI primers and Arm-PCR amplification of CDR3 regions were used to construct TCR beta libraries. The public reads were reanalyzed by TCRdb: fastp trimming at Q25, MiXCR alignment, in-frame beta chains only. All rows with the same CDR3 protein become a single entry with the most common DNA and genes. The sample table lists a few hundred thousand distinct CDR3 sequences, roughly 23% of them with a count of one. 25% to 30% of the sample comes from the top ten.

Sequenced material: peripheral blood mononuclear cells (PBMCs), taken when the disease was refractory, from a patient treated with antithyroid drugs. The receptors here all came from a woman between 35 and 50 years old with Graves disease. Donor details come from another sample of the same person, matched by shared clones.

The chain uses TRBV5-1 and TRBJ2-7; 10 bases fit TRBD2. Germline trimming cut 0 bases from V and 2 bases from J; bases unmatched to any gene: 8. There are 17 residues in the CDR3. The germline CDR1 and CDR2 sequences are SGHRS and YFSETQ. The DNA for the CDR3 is TGCGCCAGCAGCTTGGTAACCGGACTAGCGGTCACCTACGAGCAGTACTTC. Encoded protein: CASSLVTGLAVTYEQYF.

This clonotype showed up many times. The CDR3 sequence: CSARGDRGRSETQYF. DNA for the CDR3: TGCAGTGCTAGAGGGGACCGCGGGAGGTCGGAGACCCAGTACTTC. This rearrangement joins TRBV20-1 to TRBJ2-5, with TRBD2 identical over 8 bases. The CDR3 loop spans 15 amino acids. Germline CDR1 reads DFQATT; CDR2 reads SNEGSKA (reference sequence). V was clipped by 1 base and J by 5 bases; unmatched bases: 9.

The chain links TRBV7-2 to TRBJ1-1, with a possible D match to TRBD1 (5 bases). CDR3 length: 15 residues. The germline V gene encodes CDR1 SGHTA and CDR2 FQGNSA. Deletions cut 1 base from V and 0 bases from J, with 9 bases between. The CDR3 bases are TGTGCCAGCAGCTTAGTGACAGCGGTGAACACTGAAGCTTTCTTT. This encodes CASSLVTAVNTEAFF.

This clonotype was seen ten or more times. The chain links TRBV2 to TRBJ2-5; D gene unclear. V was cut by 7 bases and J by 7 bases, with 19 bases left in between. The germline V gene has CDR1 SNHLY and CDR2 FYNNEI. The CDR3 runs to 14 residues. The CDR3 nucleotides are TGTGCCAGCAATGATGGTACATGGAAAGGGACCCAGTACTTC. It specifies CASNDGTWKGTQYF.

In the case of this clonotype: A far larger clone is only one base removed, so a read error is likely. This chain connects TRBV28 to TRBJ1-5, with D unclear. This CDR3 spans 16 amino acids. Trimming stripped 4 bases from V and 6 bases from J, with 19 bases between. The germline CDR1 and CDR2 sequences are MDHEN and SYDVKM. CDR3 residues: CASSSSAPERGQPQHF. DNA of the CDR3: TGTGCCAGCAGTTCCTCGGCCCCAGAGCGCGGTCAGCCCCAGCATTTT.

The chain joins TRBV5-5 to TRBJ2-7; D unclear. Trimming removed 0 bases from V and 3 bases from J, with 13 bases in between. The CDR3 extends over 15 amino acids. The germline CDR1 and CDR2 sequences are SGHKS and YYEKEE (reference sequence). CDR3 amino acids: CASSLDVGEIYEQYF. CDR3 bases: TGTGCCAGCAGCTTGGACGTGGGCGAGATCTACGAGCAGTACTTC.

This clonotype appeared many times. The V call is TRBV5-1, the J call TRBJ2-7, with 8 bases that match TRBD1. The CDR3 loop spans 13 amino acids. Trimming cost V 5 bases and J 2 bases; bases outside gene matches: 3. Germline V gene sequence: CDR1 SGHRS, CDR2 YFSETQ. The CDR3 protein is CASSGQGPYEQYF. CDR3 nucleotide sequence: TGCGCCAGCAGTGGACAGGGTCCCTACGAGCAGTACTTC.

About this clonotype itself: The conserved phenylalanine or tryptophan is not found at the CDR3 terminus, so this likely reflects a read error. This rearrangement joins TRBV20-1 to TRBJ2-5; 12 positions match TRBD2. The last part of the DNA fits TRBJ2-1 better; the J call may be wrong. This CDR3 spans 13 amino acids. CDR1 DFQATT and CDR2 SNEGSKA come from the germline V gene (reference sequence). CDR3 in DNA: TGCAGTGCTAGGGGACTAGCGGGCAATGAGCAGTTCTAC. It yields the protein CSARGLAGNEQFY.

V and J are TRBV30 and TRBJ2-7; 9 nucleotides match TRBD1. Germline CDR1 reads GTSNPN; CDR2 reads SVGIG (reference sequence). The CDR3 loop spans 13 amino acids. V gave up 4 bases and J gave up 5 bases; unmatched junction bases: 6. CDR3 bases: TGTGCCTGGATCCGGGACAGGGTGGACGAGCAGTACTTC. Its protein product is CAWIRDRVDEQYF. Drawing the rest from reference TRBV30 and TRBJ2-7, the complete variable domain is SQTIHQWPATLVQPVGSPLSLECTVEGTSNPNLYWYRQAAGRGLQLLFYSVGIGQISSEVPQNLSASRPQDRQFILSSKKLLLSDSGFYLCAWIRDRVDEQYFGPGTRLTVT.

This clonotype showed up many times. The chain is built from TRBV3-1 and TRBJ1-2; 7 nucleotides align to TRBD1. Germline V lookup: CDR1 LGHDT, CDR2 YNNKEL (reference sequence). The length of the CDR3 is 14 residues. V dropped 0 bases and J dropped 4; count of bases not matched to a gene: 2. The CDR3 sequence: CASSQEGTAYGYTF. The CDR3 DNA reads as TGTGCCAGCAGCCAAGAAGGGACAGCCTATGGCTACACCTTC.

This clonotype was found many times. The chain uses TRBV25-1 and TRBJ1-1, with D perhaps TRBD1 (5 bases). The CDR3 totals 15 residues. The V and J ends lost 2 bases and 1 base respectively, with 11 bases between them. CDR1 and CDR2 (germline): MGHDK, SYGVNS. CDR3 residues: CASSERKQANTEAFF. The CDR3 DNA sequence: TGTGCCAGCAGTGAAAGGAAACAGGCGAACACTGAAGCTTTCTTT.

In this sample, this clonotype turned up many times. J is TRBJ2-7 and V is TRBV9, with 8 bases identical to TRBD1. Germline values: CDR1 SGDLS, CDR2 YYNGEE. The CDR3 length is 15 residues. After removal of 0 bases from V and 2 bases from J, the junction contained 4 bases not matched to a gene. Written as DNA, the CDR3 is TGTGCCAGCAGCGTAGGTACAGGGGGAACCTACGAGCAGTACTTC. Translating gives CASSVGTGGTYEQYF.

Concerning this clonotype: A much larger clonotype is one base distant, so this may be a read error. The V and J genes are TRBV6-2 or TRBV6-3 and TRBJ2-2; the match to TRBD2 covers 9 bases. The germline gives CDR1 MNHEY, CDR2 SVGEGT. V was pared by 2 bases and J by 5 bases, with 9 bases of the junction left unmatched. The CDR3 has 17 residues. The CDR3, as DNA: TGTGCCAGCAGTTACGCGGGGCGGGAGGGCGATACCGGGGAGCTGTTTTTT. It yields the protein CASSYAGREGDTGELFF.

The CDR3 is CASSQLPWTGGFQETQYF. As DNA, the CDR3 is TGTGCCAGCAGCCAACTCCCGTGGACGGGAGGTTTCCAAGAGACCCAGTACTTC. V gene TRBV3-1 combines with J gene TRBJ2-5, with 7 positions matching TRBD2. The CDR3 extends over 18 amino acids. J lost 1 base, V lost 2 bases, and 13 bases had no gene match. CDR1 and CDR2 from the germline V gene are LGHDT and YNNKEL (reference sequence).

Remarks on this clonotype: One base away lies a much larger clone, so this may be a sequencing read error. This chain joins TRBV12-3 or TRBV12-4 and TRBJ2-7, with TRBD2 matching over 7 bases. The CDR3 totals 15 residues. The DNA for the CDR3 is TGTGTCAGCAGTTTCACTTGGGAGGGCCGCTACGAGCAGTACTTC. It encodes CVSSFTWEGRYEQYF.

CDR3 region: CSAQDRAVGILGYEQYF. As DNA, the CDR3 is TGCAGTGCTCAGGACAGGGCGGTGGGGATTTTGGGCTACGAGCAGTACTTC. V is TRBV20-1 and J is TRBJ2-7; 8 bases are shared with TRBD1. The trim removed 5 bases at V and 3 bases at J, leaving 18 bases unmatched. Germline V gene lookup returns CDR1 DFQATT and CDR2 SNEGSKA (reference sequence). The CDR3 contains 17 residues.

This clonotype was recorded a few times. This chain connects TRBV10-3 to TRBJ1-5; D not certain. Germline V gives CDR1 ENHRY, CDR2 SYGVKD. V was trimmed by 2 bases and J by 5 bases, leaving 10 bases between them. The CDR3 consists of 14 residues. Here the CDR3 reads CAISEGRGHQPQHF. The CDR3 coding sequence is TGTGCCATCAGTGAGGGCCGCGGGCATCAGCCCCAGCATTTT.

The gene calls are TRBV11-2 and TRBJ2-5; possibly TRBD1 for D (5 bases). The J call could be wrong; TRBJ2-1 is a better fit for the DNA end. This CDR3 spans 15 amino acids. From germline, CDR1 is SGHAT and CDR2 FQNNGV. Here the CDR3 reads CASSPNGRVNNEQFF. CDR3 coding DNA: TGTGCCAGCAGCCCCAACGGCAGGGTGAACAATGAGCAGTTCTTC.

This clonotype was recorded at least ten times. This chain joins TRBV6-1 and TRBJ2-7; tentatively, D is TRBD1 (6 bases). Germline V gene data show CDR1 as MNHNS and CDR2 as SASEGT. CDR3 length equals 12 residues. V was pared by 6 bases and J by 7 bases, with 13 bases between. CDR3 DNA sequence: TGTGCCAGCAGCCCACAGGGATGGGAGCAGTACTTC. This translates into CASSPQGWEQYF.

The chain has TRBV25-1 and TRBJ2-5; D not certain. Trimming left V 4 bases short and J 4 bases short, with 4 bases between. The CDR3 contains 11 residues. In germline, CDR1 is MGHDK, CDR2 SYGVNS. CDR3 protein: CASSASETQYF. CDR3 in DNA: TGTGCCAGCAGTGCATCAGAGACCCAGTACTTC.

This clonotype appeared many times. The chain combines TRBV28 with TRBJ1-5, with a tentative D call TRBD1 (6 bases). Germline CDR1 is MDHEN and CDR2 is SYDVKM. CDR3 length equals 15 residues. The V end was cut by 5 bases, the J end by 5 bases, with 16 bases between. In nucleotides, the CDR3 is TGTGCCAGCAGTCGGCCTTCCGGGGGCGATCAGCCCCAGCATTTT. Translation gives CASSRPSGGDQPQHF.

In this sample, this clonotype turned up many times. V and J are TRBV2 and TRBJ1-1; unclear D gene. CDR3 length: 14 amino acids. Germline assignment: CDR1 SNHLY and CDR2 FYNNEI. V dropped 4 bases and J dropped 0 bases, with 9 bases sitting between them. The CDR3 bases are TGTGCCAGCAGTGGCGGACGGTTGAACACTGAAGCTTTCTTT. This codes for CASSGGRLNTEAFF.

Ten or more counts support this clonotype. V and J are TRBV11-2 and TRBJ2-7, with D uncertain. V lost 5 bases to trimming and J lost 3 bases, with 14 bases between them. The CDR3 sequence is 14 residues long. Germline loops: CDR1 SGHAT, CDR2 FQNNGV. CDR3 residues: CASSPPMRSYEQYF. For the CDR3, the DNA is TGTGCCAGCAGCCCGCCTATGAGAAGCTACGAGCAGTACTTC. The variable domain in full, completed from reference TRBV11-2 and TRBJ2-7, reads EAGVAQSPRYKIIEKRQSVAFWCNPISGHATLYWYQQILGQGPKLLIQFQNNGVVDDSQLPKDRFSAERLKGVDSTLKIQPAKLEDSAVYLCASSPPMRSYEQYFGPGTRLTVT.

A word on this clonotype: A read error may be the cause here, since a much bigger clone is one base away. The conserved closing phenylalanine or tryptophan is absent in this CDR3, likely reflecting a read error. The CDR3 spells CSARAGVMEYEQYS. CDR3 DNA sequence: TGCAGTGCTAGGGCGGGAGTCATGGAATACGAGCAGTACTCC. The chain is built from TRBV20-1 and TRBJ2-7; 7 bases map to TRBD2. The CDR3 is 14 residues long. J was trimmed by 4 bases and V by 3 bases; bases with no gene match: 9. Looked up from germline, CDR1 is DFQATT and CDR2 is SNEGSKA (reference sequence).

CDR3 coding DNA: TGTGCCAGCACCGTCAGGGTTGGTTACGAGCAGTACTTC. The encoded protein is CASTVRVGYEQYF. V gene TRBV2 combines with J gene TRBJ2-7, with D possibly being TRBD1 (5 bases). The V gene lost 7 bases and the J gene lost 4 bases, with 14 bases spanning the gap. The germline gives CDR1 SNHLY, CDR2 FYNNEI. The CDR3 consists of 13 residues.

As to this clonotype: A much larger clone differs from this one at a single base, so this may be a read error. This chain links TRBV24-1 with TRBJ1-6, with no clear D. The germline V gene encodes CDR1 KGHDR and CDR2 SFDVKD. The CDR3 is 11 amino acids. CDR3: CATGDFGTSFF. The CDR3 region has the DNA TGTGCCACCGGTGATTTCGGCACGTCCTTCTTT.

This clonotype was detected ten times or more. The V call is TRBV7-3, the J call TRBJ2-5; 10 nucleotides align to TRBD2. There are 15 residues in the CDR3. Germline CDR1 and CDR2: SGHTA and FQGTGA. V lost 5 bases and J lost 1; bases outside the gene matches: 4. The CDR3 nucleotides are TGTGCCAGCAGCCGATCTAGCGGGAGCCAAGAGACCCAGTACTTC. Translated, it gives CASSRSSGSQETQYF.